Shown below are 2 T cell receptor beta chains from a single sample sequenced in a study of blood T cells in healthy people across ages (dated by TCRdb to 2013 to 2016). Library prep was done by 5' RACE. For sequencing, an Illumina HiSeq 2500 was employed. A second PCR of roughly 7 to 11 cycles was run with a J-beta primer mix and a sample-barcoded 5' primer. TCRdb cleaned the public reads at Q25 with fastp, built clones with MiXCR and kept in-frame beta chains. Rows merge per CDR3 protein into single entries with the most common DNA and genes. Recorded for this sample are a few hundred thousand distinct CDR3 sequences; roughly a quarter of them occurred a single time. The biggest ten clones account for approximately 4% of the sample. These same records also appear under a second study, on T cells of mothers and their children.

The sample consisted of blood. The receptors were sampled from a boy between 2 and 15 years old in good health.

The rearrangement joins TRBV2 to TRBJ2-7; weak D call: TRBD1 (6 bases). The germline V gene encodes CDR1 SNHLY and CDR2 FYNNEI. The V gene lost 6 bases and the J gene lost 7 bases, with 13 bases spanning the gap. This CDR3 has 12 amino acids. The DNA for the CDR3 is TGTGCCAGCAGGGGGACCCAGGGGGAGCAGTACTTC. Protein: CASRGTQGEQYF.

This clonotype turned up a few times. The chain has TRBV5-4 and TRBJ2-5; 9 nucleotides agree with TRBD2. The CDR3 spans 16 residues. Germline V lookup: CDR1 SGHNT, CDR2 YYREEE (reference sequence). The J segment lost 5 bases and the V segment lost 2 bases, leaving 10 bases of the junction unmatched. The chain's CDR3 is CASSLTSGGPFETQYF. CDR3 nucleotides: TGTGCCAGCAGCTTAACGAGCGGGGGGCCGTTTGAGACCCAGTACTTC.